These 2 T cell receptor beta chains share one sample of origin, sequenced in a study of T cell clonality in common variable immunodeficiency. General study results and limits: Fewer deletions and N-nucleotide insertions were reportedly seen in common variable immunodeficiency TCR beta sequences.

Sequenced by immunoSEQ multiplex PCR; TCRdb stores in-frame clones only, minus some. This sample has about 33,000 clones, each found more than once. These receptors are not linked to any known antigen. Sequencing was performed on peripheral blood mononuclear cells. Receptors originate from a human donor with common variable immunodeficiency.

The CDR3 DNA, read in part, is TGTGCCAGCAGGACCCCCGACAGTTTCTATGGC. It codes for CASRTPDSFYG. Given in full, the CDR3 is CASRTPDSFYGYTF. The chain couples TRBV2 to TRBJ1-2, with a weak D call TRBD1 (5 bases). The observed sequence ends 3 residues before the CDR3 terminus, with the missing tail filled in from the germline J gene. This CDR3 comprises 14 residues. Germline V gene lookup returns CDR1 SNHLY and CDR2 FYNNEI. Trimming pared 6 bases from V and 4 bases from J, leaving 15 bases between.

This clone was counted many times. The sequence runs out 3 residues before the end of the CDR3; the remainder is reconstructed from the germline J gene. The rearrangement uses TRBV30 and TRBJ1-5; 8 bases are shared with TRBD1. This CDR3 comprises 16 residues. The germline CDR1 and CDR2 sequences are GTSNPN and SVGIG (reference sequence). J was trimmed by 3 bases and V by 2 bases; bases with no gene match: 9. The CDR3 DNA, read in part, is TGTGCCTGGAGTCCCCGGACAGGGTCATCCAATCAGCCC. It translates to CAWSPRTGSSNQP. The whole CDR3 protein is CAWSPRTGSSNQPQHF.